The entry that follows covers one TCR beta chain sequence. The clone's antigen remains unknown. The sample holds no much larger clone one base away, and base qualities are not on file. This record belongs to a study of PD-1 blockade in classical Hodgkin lymphoma (dated by TCRdb to about 2020). Background on the whole study: Nivolumab dosing was 3 mg/kg intravenously every 2 weeks, continuing until either disease progression or unacceptable toxicity. To define a peripheral blood immune signature of response to PD-1 blockade in classical Hodgkin lymphoma, the study combined TCR beta sequencing with CyTOF. The paper as a whole reports these results and caveats: A significant rise by C4D1 was seen in CD4+ but not CD8+ TCR diversity (p=0.0027 vs p=0.16), with the rise being most apparent in complete responders (p=0.02). The study was limited to a single clinical trial cohort, and causes of repertoire differences, possibly disease activity or prior therapy, remained undefined. Patients starting nivolumab less than 1 year after ASCT had lower diversity and were excluded from later analyses to avoid confounding by immune reconstitution. Baseline TCR diversity was reported as lower in newly diagnosed patients than in healthy donors, and lower still in relapsed/refractory patients. Among trial patients, those achieving complete response had baseline diversity similar to that of newly diagnosed patients, while diversity was significantly lower in partial responders and progressors.

The meaning of the sample's time point label: cycle 2 day 1 (C2D1) of nivolumab. Every trial patient had relapsed after autologous stem cell transplantation, and cohorts A, B and C differed in prior brentuximab vedotin exposure. The trial cohort comprised a few dozen patients with relapsed/refractory classical Hodgkin lymphoma whose best overall responses were complete response, partial response or progressive disease. In the multi-cohort phase II CheckMate 205 trial, trial patients received single-agent nivolumab. An independent review committee assessed best overall response by applying the 2007 International Working Group response criteria. Trial PBMCs were obtained immediately prior to nivolumab initiation (C1D1) and on therapy at cycle 2 day 1 and cycle 4 day 1. After peripheral blood was drawn into 8 mL Vacutainer Cell Preparation Tubes, PBMCs were isolated by centrifugation and then cryopreserved.

According to the germline V gene, CDR1 reads SQVTM and CDR2 reads ANQGSEA. Trimming takes 7 bases from V and 6 bases from J, and the germline ends sit 18 bases apart. Inclusive of the bounding cysteine and phenylalanine, the CDR3 is 13 residues long. The read is trimmed to its CDR3 DNA, 39 bases read in frame from base 1. Genomic DNA was extracted with the Qiagen DNeasy kit from unsorted PBMCs and from negatively selected CD4+ and CD8+ fractions. Amplification of TCR beta CDR3 regions was done by immunoSEQ multiplex PCR with primers that anneal to V and J segments. Amplification bias was minimized using a synthetic immune receptor repertoire, and residual bias was removed computationally after sequencing. As for how the authors treated the data: Custom Python scripts were used to quantify repertoire diversity as the Shannon entropy index. Unsorted, CD4+ and CD8+ repertoires were examined separately, except in combined analyses, for which CD4+ and CD8+ sequences were merged in silico. Clonal expansion was defined as a frequency increase of at least 2-fold after treatment compared with C1D1, and clones undetected at baseline were assigned a pseudocount of 0.5. Singleton clones were defined as clones with 0 or 1 copy at C1D1, and non-singleton clones were defined as clones with 2 or more copies. Clones expanded in unsorted samples were labelled as CD4+, CD8+ or unknown by matching protein sequences in sorted samples from the same patient. Wilcoxon tests on paired samples were used to test changes in diversity from C1D1 to C4D1. Drawn from immuneACCESS, this table holds only the in-frame rearrangements with V and J called that TCRdb kept. Clones are partly lost; checked studies trace under half to an unresolved V gene and leave the rest unexplained. V and J calls and clone size are those listed in that table; D and trimming were worked out from the DNA. Within this sample are 16,000 or so clones, with 82% of them counted one time only. Of the sample, 27% falls within the top ten clones.

This clonotype was sampled from a human donor with classical Hodgkin lymphoma. The chain uses TRBV29-1 and TRBJ1-1; the D region possibly corresponds to TRBD1 (5 bases align). The source was peripheral blood mononuclear cells (PBMCs), collected before the second cycle of nivolumab. CDR3 loop: CSASGVWGAEAFF. The DNA reads as follows: TGCAGCGCTTCCGGGGTCTGGGGGGCTGAAGCTTTCTTT.